The 28 T cell receptor beta chains below come from one sample, sequenced in a study of chemoradiotherapy in HPV16-positive cancers. Generated by immunoSEQ multiplex PCR, the TCRdb table keeps only in-frame clones and is missing some. The repertoire holds some 2,000 clones, roughly 86% seen once, with approximately 10% in the top ten. The sequencing here drew on tumor tissue, taken from a patient who underwent chemoradiotherapy. The receptors shown here come from a human donor with HPV-associated anogenital cancer.

The V call is TRBV10-3, the J call TRBJ2-3; 10 bases line up with TRBD2. The germline CDR1 and CDR2 sequences are ENHRY and SYGVKD. J was trimmed by 4 bases and V by 10 bases; bases with no gene match: 11. CDR3 length: 15 residues. The CDR3 region has the DNA TGTGCCACTTCGGGAGCGGGAGGGTATGCAGATACGCAGTATTTT. This translates into CATSGAGGYADTQYF.

This chain links TRBV15 with TRBJ2-7; D is unclear. V lost 2 bases and J 2 bases, leaving 10 bases between the germline ends. In germline, CDR1 is LNHNV, CDR2 YYDKDF (reference sequence). The CDR3 runs 14 residues. CDR3 coding DNA: TGTGCCACCAGCAGAATCCCCCCTCCCTACGAGCAGTACTTC. The encoded protein is CATSRIPPPYEQYF.

CDR3 in DNA: TGCGCCAGCAGCCAAGATTGGGGGGATAATGAAAAACTGTTTTTT. Amino acids: CASSQDWGDNEKLFF. The chain combines TRBV4-1 with TRBJ1-4, with a possible D match to TRBD1 (5 bases). Per the germline V gene, CDR1 is MGHRA and CDR2 is YSYEKL. The CDR3 is made up of 15 amino acids. Trimming took off 0 bases at V and 4 bases at J, with 9 bases between the two ends.

The chain has TRBV2 and TRBJ1-4; TRBD1 is a possible D gene (6 bases). The CDR3 runs 12 residues. V lost 6 bases, J lost 12 bases, and 14 bases lay in between. In germline, CDR1 is SNHLY, CDR2 FYNNEI. The CDR3 reads CASSRGGDELFF. CDR3 DNA sequence: TGTGCCAGCAGCCGAGGGGGTGATGAACTGTTTTTT. The full variable domain, rest sourced from reference TRBV2 and TRBJ1-4, is EPEVTQTPSHQVTQMGQEVILRCVPISNHLYFYWYRQILGQKVEFLVSFYNNEISEKSEIFDDQFSVERPDGSNFTLKIRSTKLEDSAMYFCASSRGGDELFFGSGTQLSVL.

The genes are TRBV6-5 and TRBJ2-1; D is unresolved. Trimming cost V 6 bases and J 7 bases, with 10 bases left between them. The CDR3 has 12 residues. CDR1 and CDR2 (germline): MNHEY, SVGAGI. DNA for the CDR3: TGTGCCAGCAGAGGCACCCCTAATGAGCAGTTCTTC. It encodes CASRGTPNEQFF.

The chain has TRBV5-1 and TRBJ1-1; a possible D gene is TRBD1 (6 bases). The CDR3 contains 14 residues. CDR1 is SGHRS, CDR2 YFSETQ, per germline. Trimming stripped 1 base from V and 6 bases from J, with 13 bases between. CDR3: CASSLWTEAPEAFF. For the CDR3, the DNA is TGCGCCAGCAGCTTGTGGACAGAAGCCCCTGAAGCTTTCTTT. Full variable domain (missing parts from reference TRBV5-1 and TRBJ1-1): KAGVTQTPRYLIKTRGQQVTLSCSPISGHRSVSWYQQTPGQGLQFLFEYFSETQRNKGNFPGRFSGRQFSNSRSEMNVSTLELGDSALYLCASSLWTEAPEAFFGQGTRLTVV.

V is TRBV10-2 and J is TRBJ2-1; D remains ambiguous. Trimming pared 3 bases from V and 4 bases from J, leaving 7 bases between. Germline lookup yields CDR1 WSHSY and CDR2 SAAADI. This CDR3 spans 13 amino acids. DNA for the CDR3: TGCGCCAGCAGTGAATGGGGTTACAATGAGCAGTTCTTC. This gives the protein CASSEWGYNEQFF.

The chain links TRBV27 to TRBJ2-3; no clear D. CDR1 is MNHEY and CDR2 is SMNVEV in the germline V gene (reference sequence). Trimming stripped 1 base from V and 2 bases from J, with 7 bases between. CDR3 length: 14 amino acids. The DNA of the CDR3 is TGTGCCAGCAGTTTATTAGCCCTCACAGATACGCAGTATTTT. The encoded protein is CASSLLALTDTQYF.

The rearrangement uses TRBV6-5 and TRBJ2-5; D remains unclear. This CDR3 spans 14 amino acids. The V end was cut by 0 bases, the J end by 9 bases, with 14 bases between. Germline CDR1 MNHEY, CDR2 SVGAGI. The CDR3 reads CASSYSTALMAQYF. The CDR3 bases are TGTGCCAGCAGTTACTCGACGGCACTCATGGCCCAGTACTTC.

The chain is built from TRBV19 and TRBJ2-7, with a tentative D call TRBD2 (6 bases). This CDR3 has 14 amino acids. Germline V lookup: CDR1 LNHDA, CDR2 SQIVND (reference sequence). Trimming took 6 bases from V and 2 from J, leaving 14 bases between them. CDR3 sequence reads: CASRVSGPAYEQYF. The DNA of the CDR3 is TGTGCCAGTAGAGTGAGCGGGCCCGCCTACGAGCAGTACTTC.

The V gene is TRBV28, the J gene TRBJ2-5; D gene uncertain. The germline gives CDR1 MDHEN, CDR2 SYDVKM. V was clipped by 4 bases and J by 4 bases, with 10 bases between them. This CDR3 contains 13 residues. The CDR3 DNA is TGTGCCAGCAGTTCCCGATGGCCAGAGACCCAGTACTTC. Translated: CASSSRWPETQYF.

The V gene is TRBV5-1, the J gene TRBJ2-5, with 8 bases that match TRBD2. Looked up from germline, CDR1 is SGHRS and CDR2 is YFSETQ. After removal of 2 bases from V and 5 bases from J, the junction contained 11 bases not matched to a gene. This CDR3 comprises 16 residues. CDR3 DNA sequence: TGCGCCAGCAGCTTACAAGCGGGAGTGAGTTTTGAGACCCAGTACTTC. It is translated as CASSLQAGVSFETQYF.

The chain has TRBV6-5 and TRBJ1-2; tentative D call: TRBD1 (5 bases). Trimming left V 6 bases short and J 4 bases short, with 15 bases between. Germline V CDR1 and CDR2: MNHEY, SVGAGI. CDR3 size: 14 residues. CDR3 DNA sequence: TGTGCCAGCAGAGCTCCAGGGAGCTCCTATGGCTACACCTTC. Encoded protein: CASRAPGSSYGYTF.

This clone was observed a handful of times. V and J are TRBV27 and TRBJ2-7; 11 positions match TRBD2. The CDR3 length is 15 residues. From germline, CDR1 is MNHEY and CDR2 SMNVEV (reference sequence). After removal of 2 bases from V and 4 bases from J, the junction contained 4 bases not matched to a gene. CDR3 nucleotides: TGTGCCAGCAGTTTAGCACTAGCGGGAGTTTACGAGCAGTACTTC. This translates into CASSLALAGVYEQYF.

V gene TRBV6-1 combines with J gene TRBJ2-3, with D hard to call. CDR1 is MNHNS, CDR2 SASEGT, per germline. The germline V and J ends were trimmed by 7 bases and 2 bases, with 13 bases remaining between them. This CDR3 comprises 14 residues. In DNA, the CDR3 is TGTGCCAGCAACCCCGGACGGTACACAGATACGCAGTATTTT. It is translated as CASNPGRYTDTQYF.

The V gene is TRBV18, the J gene TRBJ1-1; D is ambiguous. CDR3 size: 14 residues. Trimming cost V 3 bases and J 5 bases, with 13 bases left between them. Germline-derived CDR1 and CDR2 are KGHSH and LQKENI. The CDR3 reads CASSPNTAITEAFF. The DNA of the CDR3 is TGTGCCAGCTCACCTAATACAGCGATAACTGAAGCTTTCTTT. The complete variable domain, with remaining parts taken from reference TRBV18 and TRBJ1-1, reads NAGVMQNPRHLVRRRGQEARLRCSPMKGHSHVYWYRQLPEEGLKFMVYLQKENIIDESGMPKERFSAEFPKEGPSILRIQQVVRGDSAAYFCASSPNTAITEAFFGQGTRLTVV.

V usage is TRBV5-1 and J usage is TRBJ2-7, with D tentatively TRBD2 (5 bases). V was pared by 0 bases and J by 3 bases, with 16 bases between. Germline assignment: CDR1 SGHRS and CDR2 YFSETQ. CDR3 length: 16 amino acids. Here the CDR3 DNA reads TGCGCCAGCAGCTTGGCCCCCAAAGCGGATAACTACGAGCAGTACTTC. As protein: CASSLAPKADNYEQYF.

CDR3 DNA: TGTGCCATCAGTGAGTTGGGGGGCTCTGGGGCCAACGTCCTGACTTTC. As protein: CAISELGGSGANVLTF. The rearrangement links TRBV10-3 to TRBJ2-6; the D gene is possibly TRBD2 (6 bases). CDR3 size: 16 residues. Deletions cut 1 base from V and 0 bases from J, with 7 bases between. The V gene's germline CDR1 is ENHRY and CDR2 SYGVKD.

The genes are TRBV5-1 and TRBJ1-2, with D possibly matching TRBD1 (5 bases). Germline CDR1 and CDR2: SGHRS and YFSETQ. This CDR3 region has 13 residues. The V gene lost 3 bases and the J gene lost 2 bases, with 8 bases spanning the gap. The DNA of the CDR3 is TGCGCCAGCAGCTCGGGGGTCAACTATGGCTACACCTTC. The encoded protein is CASSSGVNYGYTF.

Sample share makes this clone large. V and J are TRBV19 and TRBJ1-5; D gene unclear. Trimming took 3 bases from V and 5 from J, leaving 11 bases between them. Germline V gene sequence: CDR1 LNHDA, CDR2 SQIVND (reference sequence). There are 14 residues in the CDR3. The CDR3 reads CASSIGDGDQPQHF. The CDR3 region has the DNA TGTGCCAGTAGTATTGGGGATGGAGATCAGCCCCAGCATTTT.

The V and J genes are TRBV6-1 and TRBJ2-1; D is ambiguous. The germline CDR1 and CDR2 sequences are MNHNS and SASEGT. Trimming removed 5 bases from V and 11 bases from J, with 19 bases in between. The CDR3 sequence is 14 residues long. The CDR3 loop reads CASSPGTANLKQFF. The CDR3 coding sequence is TGTGCCAGCAGTCCTGGCACAGCCAACTTGAAGCAGTTCTTC.

This chain uses TRBV4-1 with TRBJ1-1, with 7 bases aligning to TRBD1. Trimming took 1 base from V and 7 from J; bases not matched to a gene: 3. The CDR3 sequence is 13 residues long. Germline V gene lookup returns CDR1 MGHRA and CDR2 YSYEKL. CDR3 nucleotide sequence: TGCGCCAGCAGCCAAGCAGGGACAGTTGAAGCTTTCTTT. As protein: CASSQAGTVEAFF.

V gene TRBV20-1 combines with J gene TRBJ1-1, with D hard to call. The V end was cut by 1 base, the J end by 5 bases, with 5 bases between. The CDR3 has 11 amino acids. From germline, CDR1 is DFQATT and CDR2 SNEGSKA (reference sequence). CDR3 nucleotide sequence: TGCAGTGCTAGAGGGAGGACTGAAGCTTTCTTT. Its protein is CSARGRTEAFF.

The CDR3 region is CASSATHLYEQYF. CDR3 bases: TGTGCCAGCAGCGCCACTCACCTCTACGAGCAGTACTTC. The chain links TRBV7-3 to TRBJ2-7; no clear D. Germline CDR1 is SGHTA and CDR2 is FQGTGA. V shed 5 bases and J shed 3 bases, with 11 bases lying between them. This CDR3 is 13 amino acids long.

V and J are TRBV4-1 and TRBJ1-2, with D possibly matching TRBD1 (6 bases). This CDR3 is built from 14 residues. V was clipped by 0 bases and J by 8 bases, with 13 bases between them. Germline CDR1 is MGHRA and CDR2 is YSYEKL. The CDR3 DNA reads TGCGCCAGCAGCCAAGAGGGGGGGCTAGGGGGCTACACCTTC. Protein: CASSQEGGLGGYTF.

The chain couples TRBV19 to TRBJ2-1; no clear D gene. Germline CDR1 is LNHDA and CDR2 is SQIVND (reference sequence). The CDR3 is 14 residues long. V lost 6 bases, J lost 5 bases, and 14 bases lay in between. Here the CDR3 reads CASRKWVTDNEQFF. The CDR3 nucleotides read TGTGCCAGTAGAAAGTGGGTCACAGACAATGAGCAGTTCTTC.

V gene TRBV19 combines with J gene TRBJ1-3; 8 positions match TRBD1. The CDR3 spans 15 residues. Trimming cost V 6 bases and J 2 bases; bases outside gene matches: 6. The germline CDR1 and CDR2 sequences are LNHDA and SQIVND (reference sequence). CDR3 sequence (DNA): TGTGCCAGTAGCCCAGGACAGGGAGCTGGAAACACCATATATTTT. This encodes CASSPGQGAGNTIYF.

The chain employs TRBV5-5 and TRBJ2-5; the D is unclear. Judging by the DNA end, TRBJ2-7 fits better; the J call may be wrong. The length of the CDR3 is 16 residues. Germline assignment: CDR1 SGHKS and CDR2 YYEKEE (reference sequence). For the CDR3, the DNA is TGTGCCAGCAGCTTGGAACCCTCCGTTTCTGGCTACGAGCAGTACTTC. Its protein product is CASSLEPSVSGYEQYF.